This T cell receptor (beta chain) was obtained from a study of cytomegalovirus exposure and HLA in healthy donors. Across the whole study: According to later analysis, the same platform produced the 90 to 150 validation and about 700 first-cohort repertoires.

TCRdb's table, derived via immunoSEQ multiplex PCR, lists solely in-frame clones and lacks some. The table has 110,000 or so clones, roughly nine tenths seen once. This CDR3 is built from 15 residues. CDR1 is LGHNA, CDR2 YSLEER, per germline. Trimming took 2 bases from V and 0 from J, leaving 8 bases between them. This chain joins TRBV4-3 and TRBJ1-5; D gene unclear. Sequencing was performed on PBMCs. This sequence was found in a young man in good health and CMV-seropositive. The CDR3 DNA reads TGCGCCAGCAGCCAACAACATCTTAGCAATCAGCCCCAGCATTTT. Amino acids: CASSQQHLSNQPQHF.